Each of the 27 T cell receptor beta chains below was sequenced from the same sample in a study of molecular identifiers for immune sequencing clone quantification. MiXCR, run by TCRdb on the PCR reads, gives a single entry per CDR3 protein. The sample has over 50,000 distinct CDR3 sequences; more than 35% are singletons. What was sequenced was naive CD8+ T cells from blood, with Jurkat cell RNA spiked in. Noted subset: FACS-sorted CD8+CD4-CCR7+CD45RA+ naive T cells. These receptor sequences come from a human donor in good health. Some libraries in this study had Jurkat cell RNA spiked in.

This clonotype came up a few times. The rearrangement links TRBV27 to TRBJ2-1; 12 positions agree with TRBD2. The CDR3 is 15 amino acids. CDR1 MNHEY and CDR2 SMNVEV come from the germline V gene (reference sequence). Trimming took 3 bases from V and 4 from J; bases not matched to a gene: 1. For the CDR3, the DNA is TGTGCCAGCAGTTTTGGACTAGCGGGGTACAATGAGCAGTTCTTC. Its translation is CASSFGLAGYNEQFF.

The V call is TRBV6-5, the J call TRBJ2-5; D call uncertain. There are 12 residues in the CDR3. CDR1 is MNHEY, CDR2 SVGAGI, per germline. V was clipped by 2 bases and J by 5 bases, with 6 bases between them. The CDR3, as DNA: TGTGCCAGCAGTTACGGGCCTGAGACCCAGTACTTC. Its protein product is CASSYGPETQYF.

A remark on this clonotype: Being one base from a much bigger clone, this may be a read error. This chain uses TRBV28 with TRBJ2-3; 8 positions match TRBD1. The CDR3 length is 14 residues. Germline V CDR1 and CDR2: MDHEN, SYDVKM. The CDR3 sequence: CASSSTGVADTLYF. CDR3 coding DNA: TGTGCCAGCAGTTCGACAGGGGTTGCAGATACGCTGTATTTT.

Remarks on this clonotype: Being one base from a much bigger clone, this may be a read error. The V call is TRBV19, the J call TRBJ2-7; TRBD1 agrees at 7 bases. The J call is in doubt because the DNA end fits TRBJ2-1 better. The germline V gene has CDR1 LNHDA and CDR2 SQIVND (reference sequence). CDR3 length equals 13 residues. DNA of the CDR3: TGTGCCAGTAGTTGGGGACAGCCGTACGAGCAGTTCTTC. The encoded protein is CASSWGQPYEQFF.

The rearrangement links TRBV20-1 to TRBJ2-7; D remains unclear. The CDR3 covers 14 residues. In germline, CDR1 is DFQATT, CDR2 SNEGSKA (reference sequence). V was cut by 3 bases and J by 0 bases, with 12 bases left in between. The CDR3 bases are TGCAGTGCTAGGGACCGGATAAGCTCCTACGAGCAGTACTTC. This encodes CSARDRISSYEQYF.

The chain couples TRBV7-9 to TRBJ2-7; the D is unclear. The CDR3 loop spans 17 amino acids. Looked up from germline, CDR1 is SEHNR and CDR2 is FQNEAQ (reference sequence). Trimming cost V 5 bases and J 2 bases, with 22 bases left between them. Here the CDR3 reads CASSLSLTWVWTYEQYF. The CDR3 coding sequence is TGTGCCAGCAGCCTATCCCTAACATGGGTATGGACCTACGAGCAGTACTTC. Combining the CDR3 with reference TRBV7-9 and TRBJ2-7 gives the whole variable domain DTGVSQNPRHKITKRGQNVTFRCDPISEHNRLYWYRQTLGQGPEFLTYFQNEAQLEKSRLLSDRFSAERPKGSFSTLEIQRTEQGDSAMYLCASSLSLTWVWTYEQYFGPGTRLTVT.

This clonotype turned up a few times. The V gene is TRBV27, the J gene TRBJ2-4, with D tentatively TRBD2 (6 bases). CDR1 is MNHEY, CDR2 SMNVEV, per germline (reference sequence). V shed 3 bases and J shed 2 bases, with 8 bases lying between them. The length of the CDR3 is 14 residues. The CDR3 DNA follows: TGTGCCAGCAGTTTTGCGGGATCCAAAAACATTCAGTACTTC. It specifies CASSFAGSKNIQYF.

In this sample, this clonotype turned up a few times. CDR3 bases: TGCGCCAGCAGCCCCACGACAGGGGGCGGCGAGACCCAGTACTTC. Translating it yields CASSPTTGGGETQYF. The gene calls are TRBV5-1 and TRBJ2-5; 10 nucleotides match TRBD1. The CDR3 consists of 15 residues. The germline CDR1 and CDR2 sequences are SGHRS and YFSETQ. Losses at the gene ends were 4 bases for V and 5 bases for J; bases not matched to a gene: 8.

This clonotype appeared once. This chain uses TRBV27 with TRBJ2-2; D is unresolved. CDR1 MNHEY and CDR2 SMNVEV come from the germline V gene (reference sequence). This CDR3 region has 13 residues. Trimming took off 4 bases at V and 7 bases at J, with 10 bases between the two ends. The CDR3, as DNA: TGTGCCAGCAGTTCCCTGGGGATCGGGGAGCTGTTTTTT. As protein: CASSSLGIGELFF.

This clonotype was counted between two and nine times. CDR3 protein: CSALQGPYEQYF. Written as DNA, the CDR3 is TGCAGCGCACTACAGGGGCCCTACGAGCAGTACTTC. This chain uses TRBV29-1 with TRBJ2-7, with TRBD1 identical over 7 bases. Germline V gene sequence: CDR1 SQVTM, CDR2 ANQGSEA. The CDR3 is 12 amino acids. Trimming at V came to 7 bases and at J to 2 bases, leaving 5 bases not matched to a gene.

In regard to this clonotype: This may be a read error: a much more frequent sequence differs by one nucleotide. Likely a read error: the CDR3 ends without its conserved phenylalanine or tryptophan. The chain is built from TRBV15 and TRBJ1-1; 8 nucleotides align to TRBD1. Germline V gene data show CDR1 as LNHNV and CDR2 as YYDKDF (reference sequence). Losses at the gene ends were 1 base for V and 1 base for J; bases not matched to a gene: 2. The CDR3 totals 15 residues. The CDR3 bases are TGTGCCACCAGCAGAGGCGGGACAGGGAACACTGAAGCTTTCCTT. Translation: CATSRGGTGNTEAFL.

This clonotype was detected a few times. The CDR3 spells CASRGSFSGNTIYF. The CDR3 nucleotides read TGTGCCAGCAGAGGATCATTCTCTGGAAACACCATATATTTT. This chain links TRBV6-5 with TRBJ1-3; D is ambiguous. The CDR3 extends over 14 amino acids. V gave up 6 bases and J gave up 0 bases, with 9 bases separating them. Germline-derived CDR1 and CDR2 are MNHEY and SVGAGI.

As concerns this clonotype: The junction departs from germline at one end; a sequencing error may be responsible. The V gene is TRBV20-1, the J gene TRBJ2-7; either TRBD1 or TRBD2 may supply D (5 bases each). Germline V gives CDR1 DFQATT, CDR2 SNEGSKA (reference sequence). The CDR3 contains 12 residues. The CDR3 sequence is CSASGTWYEQCF. The DNA for the CDR3 is TGCAGTGCTAGTGGGACGTGGTACGAGCAGTGCTTC.

In its sample, this clonotype was seen many times. CDR3 sequence: CSAEELSPLHF. The CDR3 DNA reads TGCAGTGCGGAGGAGTTGTCACCCCTCCACTTT. This rearrangement joins TRBV20-1 to TRBJ1-6, with D unclear. The V end lost 6 bases, the J end lost 10 bases, and 10 bases lay between the germline ends. This CDR3 is built from 11 residues. The germline V gene has CDR1 DFQATT and CDR2 SNEGSKA (reference sequence).

The chain is built from TRBV12-3 or TRBV12-4 and TRBJ2-7, with TRBD2 matching over 9 bases. V was clipped by 5 bases and J by 4 bases; unmatched bases: 6. The CDR3 extends over 14 amino acids. The CDR3 spells CASSPAGGGYEQYF. CDR3 nucleotides: TGTGCCAGCAGTCCCGCGGGGGGGGGGTACGAGCAGTACTTC.

As concerns this clonotype: A much bigger clone sits one base away, suggesting this may be a read error. This chain joins TRBV7-9 and TRBJ2-6, with 11 bases aligning to TRBD2. Germline loops: CDR1 SEHNR, CDR2 FQNEAQ (reference sequence). Trimming cost V 5 bases and J 0 bases; bases outside gene matches: 6. The CDR3 totals 18 residues. As DNA, the CDR3 is TGTGCCAGCAGCCCTAGCGGGAGGTATCTCTCTGGGGCCAACGTCCTGACTTTC. This encodes CASSPSGRYLSGANVLTF.

This clonotype was detected ten times or more. The chain combines TRBV7-9 with TRBJ2-7; TRBD2 might be the D (5 bases). V lost 6 bases to trimming and J lost 5 bases, with 8 bases between them. This CDR3 comprises 11 residues. Germline V gene lookup returns CDR1 SEHNR and CDR2 FQNEAQ (reference sequence). Here the CDR3 DNA reads TGTGCCAGCAGGGGCGGGCACGAGCAGTACTTC. The encoded protein is CASRGGHEQYF.

This clonotype was observed a handful of times. V usage is TRBV12-3 or TRBV12-4 and J usage is TRBJ2-2; D is undetermined. V lost 5 bases to trimming and J lost 6 bases, with 7 bases between them. This CDR3 contains 12 residues. In nucleotides, the CDR3 is TGTGCCAGCAGTGACCCGCCCGGGGAGCTGTTTTTT. Protein product: CASSDPPGELFF.

This rearrangement joins TRBV9 to TRBJ2-1, with D perhaps TRBD2 (6 bases). The J call is uncertain, as TRBJ2-7 better fits the DNA end. Germline assignment: CDR1 SGDLS and CDR2 YYNGEE. The CDR3 contains 15 residues. The chain's CDR3 is CASCETSSSAGEQYF. CDR3 bases: TGTGCCAGCTGCGAGACTAGTAGTTCTGCGGGTGAGCAGTACTTC.

This clonotype was recorded a few times. A much larger clone differs by one base, so this may be a read error. The chain couples TRBV7-2 to TRBJ1-1, with a possible D match to TRBD1 (5 bases). V was shortened by 2 bases and J by 6 bases, with 16 bases between the two germline ends. The germline V gene has CDR1 SGHTA and CDR2 FQGNSA. The CDR3 contains 15 residues. The CDR3 nucleotides read TGTGCCAGCAGCTTATGGGGCTCACCGGACGCTGAAGCTTTCTTT. Amino acids: CASSLWGSPDAEAFF.

The chain combines TRBV14 with TRBJ1-1, with D unresolved. The ends were cut back, 1 base at V and 4 bases at J, with 7 bases in the middle. CDR3 length: 13 amino acids. Germline V gene lookup returns CDR1 SGHDN and CDR2 FVKESK. DNA of the CDR3: TGTGCCAGCAGCCAAGGCTTTAGCACTGAAGCTTTCTTT. Translation: CASSQGFSTEAFF.

The V gene is TRBV7-9, the J gene TRBJ2-5, with D possibly being TRBD2 (6 bases). This CDR3 spans 16 amino acids. Per germline, CDR1 SEHNR and CDR2 FQNEAQ (reference sequence). The V end was cut by 0 bases, the J end by 5 bases, with 16 bases between. The CDR3 region has the DNA TGTGCCAGCAGCTTAGCCCTGGTGGTCAGCGGGGAGACCCAGTACTTC. Translating it yields CASSLALVVSGETQYF.

The sample holds many counts of this clonotype. This rearrangement joins TRBV7-2 to TRBJ2-3; a weak D match, TRBD2 (6 bases). From germline, CDR1 is SGHTA and CDR2 FQGNSA. The CDR3 totals 17 residues. Trimming removed 4 bases from V and 1 base from J, with 18 bases in between. This chain's CDR3 is CASSSPDRGYGTDTQYF. The CDR3 bases are TGTGCCAGCAGCTCCCCCGATCGGGGGTATGGCACAGATACGCAGTATTTT.

The sample holds many counts of this clonotype. The V gene is TRBV28, the J gene TRBJ2-3, with TRBD1 matching over 9 bases. Trimming removed 6 bases from V and 7 bases from J; junction bases left unmatched: 8. The CDR3 covers 14 residues. The germline V gene has CDR1 MDHEN and CDR2 SYDVKM. This chain's CDR3 is CASSPGTGLNTQYF. CDR3 DNA: TGTGCCAGCAGCCCCGGGACAGGGTTAAATACGCAGTATTTT.

Regarding this clonotype: A junction boundary mismatches the germline segment, possibly from a read error. The genes are TRBV6-5 and TRBJ2-6; possibly TRBD1 or TRBD2 for D (6 bases each). Germline V gene sequence: CDR1 MNHEY, CDR2 SVGAGI. This CDR3 contains 20 residues. The CDR3: CACSYSNAEGGSSGANVLTF. CDR3 coding DNA: TGTGCCTGCAGTTACTCGAATGCCGAGGGGGGCTCCTCTGGGGCCAACGTCCTGACTTTC.

This clonotype was detected many times. The chain uses TRBV19 and TRBJ1-5; possibly TRBD1 for D (6 bases). This CDR3 contains 14 residues. Trimming pared 10 bases from V and 2 bases from J, leaving 15 bases between. Germline loops: CDR1 LNHDA, CDR2 SQIVND (reference sequence). CDR3 loop: CATTGTEGNQPQHF. The CDR3 coding sequence is TGTGCCACTACAGGGACGGAGGGCAATCAGCCCCAGCATTTT. Full variable domain (rest looked up from reference TRBV19 and TRBJ1-5): DGGITQSPKYLFRKEGQNVTLSCEQNLNHDAMYWYRQDPGQGLRLIYYSQIVNDFQKGDIAEGYSVSREKKESFPLTVTSAQKNPTAFYLCATTGTEGNQPQHFGDGTRLSIL.

This clonotype was seen at least ten times. The chain carries TRBV5-1 and TRBJ1-1; 11 positions agree with TRBD1. After removal of 7 bases from V and 6 bases from J, the junction contained 11 bases not matched to a gene. The CDR3 extends over 15 amino acids. Germline lookup yields CDR1 SGHRS and CDR2 YFSETQ. CDR3 nucleotide sequence: TGCGCCAGCGCCCCCCCGGGGACAGGGGGTGCTGAAGCTTTCTTT. It is translated as CASAPPGTGGAEAFF.